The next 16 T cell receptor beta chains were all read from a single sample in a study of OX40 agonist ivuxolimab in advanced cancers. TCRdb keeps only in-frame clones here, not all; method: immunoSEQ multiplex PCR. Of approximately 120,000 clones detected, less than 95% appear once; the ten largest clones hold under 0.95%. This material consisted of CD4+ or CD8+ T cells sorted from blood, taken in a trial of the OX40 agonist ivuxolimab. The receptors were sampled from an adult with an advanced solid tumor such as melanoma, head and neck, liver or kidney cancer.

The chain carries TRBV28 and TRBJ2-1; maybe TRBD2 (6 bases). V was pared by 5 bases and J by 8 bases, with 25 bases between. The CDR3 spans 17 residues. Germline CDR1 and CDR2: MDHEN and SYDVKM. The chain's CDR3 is CASSPGTWGGPRYEQFF. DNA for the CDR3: TGTGCCAGCAGTCCGGGAACCTGGGGAGGCCCTCGTTATGAGCAGTTCTTC.

The CDR3 DNA is TGTGCCAGCACCCCGGTGGGCTCTGGAAACACCATATATTTT. As protein: CASTPVGSGNTIYF. V gene TRBV28 combines with J gene TRBJ1-3; unclear D gene. This CDR3 has 14 amino acids. CDR1 and CDR2 (germline): MDHEN, SYDVKM. Trimming pared 7 bases from V and 0 bases from J, leaving 10 bases between.

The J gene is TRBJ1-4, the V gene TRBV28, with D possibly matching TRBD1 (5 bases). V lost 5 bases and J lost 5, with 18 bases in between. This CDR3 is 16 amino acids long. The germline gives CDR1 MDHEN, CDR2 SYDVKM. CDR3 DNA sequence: TGTGCCAGCAGTCCCGGCCCGGGGCAATGGAATGAAAAACTGTTTTTT. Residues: CASSPGPGQWNEKLFF.

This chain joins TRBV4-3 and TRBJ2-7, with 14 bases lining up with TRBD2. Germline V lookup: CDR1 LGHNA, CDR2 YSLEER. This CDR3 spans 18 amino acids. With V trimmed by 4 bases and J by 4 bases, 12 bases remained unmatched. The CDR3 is CASSPSTSGRADSYEQYF. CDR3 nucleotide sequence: TGCGCCAGCAGCCCCTCGACTAGCGGGAGGGCCGATAGTTACGAGCAGTACTTC.

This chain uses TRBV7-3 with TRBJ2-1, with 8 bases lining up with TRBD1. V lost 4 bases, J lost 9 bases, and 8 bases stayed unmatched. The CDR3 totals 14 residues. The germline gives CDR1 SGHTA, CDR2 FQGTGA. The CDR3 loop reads CASSSGQEVSEQFF. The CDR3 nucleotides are TGTGCCAGCAGCTCGGGACAGGAAGTTAGTGAGCAGTTCTTC. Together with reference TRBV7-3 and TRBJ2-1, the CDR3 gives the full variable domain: GAGVSQTPSNKVTEKGKYVELRCDPISGHTALYWYRQSLGQGPEFLIYFQGTGAADDSGLPNDRFFAVRPEGSVSTLKIQRTERGDSAVYLCASSSGQEVSEQFFGPGTRLTVL.

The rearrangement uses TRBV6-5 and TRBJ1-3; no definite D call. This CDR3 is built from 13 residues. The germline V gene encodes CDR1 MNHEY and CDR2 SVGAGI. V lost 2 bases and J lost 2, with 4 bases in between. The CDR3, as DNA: TGTGCCAGCAGTTACCCGGCTGGAAACACCATATATTTT. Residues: CASSYPAGNTIYF.

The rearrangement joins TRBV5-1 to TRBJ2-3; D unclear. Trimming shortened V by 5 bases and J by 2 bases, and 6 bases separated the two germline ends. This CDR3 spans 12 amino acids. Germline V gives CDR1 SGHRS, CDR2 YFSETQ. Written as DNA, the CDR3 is TGCGCCAGCAGGCTAACCACAGATACGCAGTATTTT. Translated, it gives CASRLTTDTQYF. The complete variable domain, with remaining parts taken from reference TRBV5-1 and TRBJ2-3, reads KAGVTQTPRYLIKTRGQQVTLSCSPISGHRSVSWYQQTPGQGLQFLFEYFSETQRNKGNFPGRFSGRQFSNSRSEMNVSTLELGDSALYLCASRLTTDTQYFGPGTRLTVL.

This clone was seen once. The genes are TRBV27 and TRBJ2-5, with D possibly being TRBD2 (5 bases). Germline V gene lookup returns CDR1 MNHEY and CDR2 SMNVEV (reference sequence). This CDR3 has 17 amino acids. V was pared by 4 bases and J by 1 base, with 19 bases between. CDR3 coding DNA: TGTGCCAGCAGTTCTACCCCCGGGGTTGCCCTCCAAGAGACCCAGTACTTC. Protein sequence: CASSSTPGVALQETQYF.

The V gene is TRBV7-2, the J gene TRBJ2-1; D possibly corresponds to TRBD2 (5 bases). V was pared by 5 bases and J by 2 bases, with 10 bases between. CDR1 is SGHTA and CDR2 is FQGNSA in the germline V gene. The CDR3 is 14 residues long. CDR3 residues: CASSPYGAYNEQFF. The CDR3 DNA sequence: TGTGCCAGCAGCCCTTACGGGGCCTACAATGAGCAGTTCTTC.

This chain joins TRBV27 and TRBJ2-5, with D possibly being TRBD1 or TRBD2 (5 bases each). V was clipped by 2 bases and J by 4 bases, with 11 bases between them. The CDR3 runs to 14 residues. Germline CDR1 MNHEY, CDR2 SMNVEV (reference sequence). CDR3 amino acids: CASSLGGSRETQYF. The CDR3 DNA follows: TGTGCCAGCAGTTTAGGGGGTAGTCGAGAGACCCAGTACTTC.

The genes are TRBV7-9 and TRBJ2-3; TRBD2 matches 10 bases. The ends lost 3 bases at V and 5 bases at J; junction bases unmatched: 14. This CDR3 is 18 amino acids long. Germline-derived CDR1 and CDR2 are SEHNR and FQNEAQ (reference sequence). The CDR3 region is CASSLGLAGVGAGDTQYF. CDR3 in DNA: TGTGCCAGCAGCTTGGGGCTAGCGGGAGTCGGTGCCGGAGATACGCAGTATTTT.

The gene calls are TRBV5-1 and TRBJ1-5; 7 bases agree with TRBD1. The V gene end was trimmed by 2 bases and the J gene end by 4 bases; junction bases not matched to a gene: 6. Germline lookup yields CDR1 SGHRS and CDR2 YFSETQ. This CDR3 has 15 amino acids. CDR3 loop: CASSLGDSQNQPQHF. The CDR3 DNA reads TGCGCCAGCAGCTTAGGGGACAGTCAGAATCAGCCCCAGCATTTT.

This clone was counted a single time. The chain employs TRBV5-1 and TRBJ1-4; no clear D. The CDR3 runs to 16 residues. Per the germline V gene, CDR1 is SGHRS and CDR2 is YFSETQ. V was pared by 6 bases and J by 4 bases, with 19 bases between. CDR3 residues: CASTREAGLNNEKLFF. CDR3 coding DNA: TGCGCCAGCACCCGAGAGGCCGGGCTAAATAATGAAAAACTGTTTTTT.

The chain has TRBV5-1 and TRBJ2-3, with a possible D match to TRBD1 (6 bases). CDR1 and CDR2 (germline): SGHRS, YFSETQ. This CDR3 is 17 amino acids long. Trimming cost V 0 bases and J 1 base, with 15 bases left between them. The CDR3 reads CASSLGDKPARTDTQYF. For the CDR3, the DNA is TGCGCCAGCAGCTTGGGGGACAAACCGGCTCGCACAGATACGCAGTATTTT. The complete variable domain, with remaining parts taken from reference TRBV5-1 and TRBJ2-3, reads KAGVTQTPRYLIKTRGQQVTLSCSPISGHRSVSWYQQTPGQGLQFLFEYFSETQRNKGNFPGRFSGRQFSNSRSEMNVSTLELGDSALYLCASSLGDKPARTDTQYFGPGTRLTVL.

The CDR3 region is CASSLSGTVSNQPQHF. The CDR3 DNA follows: TGTGCCAGCAGCTTATCCGGGACAGTGAGCAATCAGCCCCAGCATTTT. J is TRBJ1-5 and V is TRBV7-6, with 7 bases that match TRBD1. The junction had 5 bases not matched to a gene; V was cut back by 2 bases and J by 1 base. CDR3 length: 16 residues. Per the germline V gene, CDR1 is SGHVS and CDR2 is FNYEAQ.

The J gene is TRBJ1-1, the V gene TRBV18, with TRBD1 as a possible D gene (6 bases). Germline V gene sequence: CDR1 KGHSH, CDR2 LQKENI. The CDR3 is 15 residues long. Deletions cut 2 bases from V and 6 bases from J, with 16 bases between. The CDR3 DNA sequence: TGTGCCAGCTCACCAGGGGGGCCCCAAGCCCCTGAAGCTTTCTTT. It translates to CASSPGGPQAPEAFF.